The T cell receptor (beta chain) under discussion was sequenced for a study of a mutant IDH1 vaccine in newly diagnosed glioma. Study information: Across weeks 1, 3, 5, 7, 11, 15, 19 and 23, patients received a vaccination each time, eight in all. The treated group averaged about 39 years old and was around 62% male, roughly 40% female. Study-level findings and limits: Patients mounted vaccine-induced immune responses in approximately 94% of cases. Changes in top peripheral clonotypes did not appear linked to pseudoprogression.

The repertoire was sequenced with immunoSEQ multiplex PCR; TCRdb's copy has only in-frame clones and lacks some. The table has around 19,000 clones, approximately 82% seen once; the top ten hold under 15%. Comments on this clone: Its antigen is unknown.

Time point noted: week 23, last vaccination. The content of each vaccine dose was 300 ug of mutant IDH1 20-mer peptide, and topical imiquimod accompanied it. CDR1 and CDR2 (germline): LGHNA, YNFKEQ. The V end lost 0 bases, the J end lost 8 bases, and 14 bases lay between the germline ends. The CDR3 covers 15 residues. The chain recombines TRBV4-2 with TRBJ2-4; D is possibly TRBD2 (5 bases). This specimen was PBMCs, taken from a glioma patient whose treatment included an IDH1 peptide vaccine. The receptor comes from a man aged 30 to 45 with glioma. For the CDR3, the DNA is TGTGCCAGCAGCCAAGATTGGTCCTCGAGGGACATTCAGTACTTC. Encoded protein: CASSQDWSSRDIQYF.